This TCR beta chain originates from a study of graft-versus-host responses after intestinal transplantation. Note on this clone: Its specificity is not known.

The trim removed 3 bases at V and 10 bases at J, leaving 7 bases unmatched. Germline CDR1 is MNHEY and CDR2 is SMNVEV (reference sequence). The CDR3 length is 16 residues. Repertoires were generated with immunoSEQ multiplex PCR, while TCRdb's copy carries only in-frame clones and drops some. The data show fewer than 95,000 clones, more than 85% seen once. The receptor's source is a human donor who received an intestinal transplant. The chain employs TRBV27 and TRBJ1-6, with TRBD1 matching over 12 bases. This sample comprised unstimulated CD8+ T cells sorted from spleen or lymph node cells, obtained before intestinal transplant. CDR3 nucleotide sequence: TGTGCCAGCAGTTTTGGGACAGGGGGCTTTGGGTCACCCCTCCACTTT. Protein sequence: CASSFGTGGFGSPLHF.